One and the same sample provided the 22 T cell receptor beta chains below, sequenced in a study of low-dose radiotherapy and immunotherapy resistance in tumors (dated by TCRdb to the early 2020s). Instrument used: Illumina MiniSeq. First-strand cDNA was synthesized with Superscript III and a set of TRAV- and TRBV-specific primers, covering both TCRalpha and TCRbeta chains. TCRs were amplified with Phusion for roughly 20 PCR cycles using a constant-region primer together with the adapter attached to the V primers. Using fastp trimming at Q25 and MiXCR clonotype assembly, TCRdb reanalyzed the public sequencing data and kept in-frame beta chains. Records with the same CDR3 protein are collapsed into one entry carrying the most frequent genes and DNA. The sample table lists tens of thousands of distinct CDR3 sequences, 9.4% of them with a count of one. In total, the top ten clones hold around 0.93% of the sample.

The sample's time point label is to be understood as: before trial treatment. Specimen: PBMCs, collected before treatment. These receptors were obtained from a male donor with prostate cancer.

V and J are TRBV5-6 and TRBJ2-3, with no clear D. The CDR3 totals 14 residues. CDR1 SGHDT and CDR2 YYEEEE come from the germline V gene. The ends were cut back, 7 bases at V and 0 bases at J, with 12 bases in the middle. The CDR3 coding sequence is TGTGCCAGCCTCCGGGCCTCTAGCACAGATACGCAGTATTTT. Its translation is CASLRASSTDTQYF.

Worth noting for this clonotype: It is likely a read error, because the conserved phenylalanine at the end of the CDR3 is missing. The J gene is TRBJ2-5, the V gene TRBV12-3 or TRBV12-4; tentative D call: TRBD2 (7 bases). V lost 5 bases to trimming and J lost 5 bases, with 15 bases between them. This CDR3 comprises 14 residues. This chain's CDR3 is CASSPRGAVETQYS. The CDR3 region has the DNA TGTGCCAGCAGTCCCCGGGGGGCGGTGGAGACCCAGTACTCC.

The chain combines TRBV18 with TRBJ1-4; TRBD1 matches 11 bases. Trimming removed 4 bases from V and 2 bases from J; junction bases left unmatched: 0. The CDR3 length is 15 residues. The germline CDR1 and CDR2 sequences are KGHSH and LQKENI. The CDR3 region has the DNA TGTGCCAGCTCACGGACAGGGGGCACTAATGAAAAACTGTTTTTT. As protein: CASSRTGGTNEKLFF.

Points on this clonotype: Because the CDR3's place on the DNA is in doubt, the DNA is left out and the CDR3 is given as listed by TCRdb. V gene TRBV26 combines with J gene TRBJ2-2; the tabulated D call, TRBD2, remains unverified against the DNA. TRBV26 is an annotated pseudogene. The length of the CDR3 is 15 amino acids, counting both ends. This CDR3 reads CASRRDYSTGELFFF.

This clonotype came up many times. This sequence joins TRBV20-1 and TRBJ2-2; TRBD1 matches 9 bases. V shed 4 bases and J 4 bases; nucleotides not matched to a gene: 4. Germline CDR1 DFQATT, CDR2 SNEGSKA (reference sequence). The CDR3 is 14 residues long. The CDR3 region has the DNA TGCAGTGCTATCGGGACAGGGTCCACCGGGGAGCTGTTTTTT. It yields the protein CSAIGTGSTGELFF.

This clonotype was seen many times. For the CDR3, the DNA is TGCGCCAGCAGCCAAGATAGGGCAGCGGCACAGTTCTTC. Translated: CASSQDRAAAQFF. The chain combines TRBV4-3 with TRBJ2-1, with D possibly being TRBD2 (5 bases). Trimming shortened V by 0 bases and J by 13 bases, and 13 bases separated the two germline ends. This CDR3 is built from 13 residues. CDR1 and CDR2 from the germline V gene are LGHNA and YSLEER.

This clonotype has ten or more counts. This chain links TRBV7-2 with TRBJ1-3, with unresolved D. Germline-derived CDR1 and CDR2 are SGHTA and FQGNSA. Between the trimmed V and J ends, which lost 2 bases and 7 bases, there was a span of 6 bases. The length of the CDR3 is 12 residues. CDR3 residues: CASSLNANTIYF. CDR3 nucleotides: TGTGCCAGCAGCTTAAATGCGAACACCATATATTTT.

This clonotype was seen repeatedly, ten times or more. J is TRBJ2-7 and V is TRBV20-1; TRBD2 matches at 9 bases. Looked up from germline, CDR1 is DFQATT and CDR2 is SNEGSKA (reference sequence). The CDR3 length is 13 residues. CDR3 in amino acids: CRCRLAGTYEQYF. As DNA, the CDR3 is TGCAGGTGCAGGCTAGCGGGAACCTACGAGCAGTACTTC.

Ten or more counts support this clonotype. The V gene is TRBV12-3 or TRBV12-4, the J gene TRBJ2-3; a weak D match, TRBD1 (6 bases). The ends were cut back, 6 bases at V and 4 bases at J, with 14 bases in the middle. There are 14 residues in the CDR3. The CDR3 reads CASSPARGSDTQYF. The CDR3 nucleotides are TGTGCCAGCAGCCCGGCGAGGGGGTCAGATACGCAGTATTTT.

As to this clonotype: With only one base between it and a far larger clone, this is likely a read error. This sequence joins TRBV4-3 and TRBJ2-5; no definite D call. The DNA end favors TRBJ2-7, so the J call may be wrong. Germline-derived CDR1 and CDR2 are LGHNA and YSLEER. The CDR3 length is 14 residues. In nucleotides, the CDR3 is TGCGACAGCAGCCAAGCTCCGGGCTCCTACGAGCAGTACTTC. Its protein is CDSSQAPGSYEQYF.

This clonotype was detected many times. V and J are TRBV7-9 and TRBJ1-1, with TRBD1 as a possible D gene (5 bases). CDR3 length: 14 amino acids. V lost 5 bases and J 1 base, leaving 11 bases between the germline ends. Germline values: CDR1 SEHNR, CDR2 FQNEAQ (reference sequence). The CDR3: CASSTRGTNTEAFF. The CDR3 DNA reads TGTGCCAGCAGCACCCGCGGGACGAACACTGAAGCTTTCTTT.

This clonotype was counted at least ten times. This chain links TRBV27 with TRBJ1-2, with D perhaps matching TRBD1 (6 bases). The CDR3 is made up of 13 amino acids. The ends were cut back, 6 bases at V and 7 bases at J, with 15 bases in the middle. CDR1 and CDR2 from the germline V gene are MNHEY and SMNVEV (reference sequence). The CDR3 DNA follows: TGTGCCAGCAGCCAACAGGGTTATGGTGGCTACACCTTC. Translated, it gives CASSQQGYGGYTF.

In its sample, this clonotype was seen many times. CDR3 residues: CASSQVVGNEQFF. In nucleotides, the CDR3 is TGTGCCAGCAGCCAAGTAGTTGGCAATGAGCAGTTCTTC. The rearrangement joins TRBV3-1 to TRBJ2-1; D is uncertain. The CDR3 is 13 amino acids. V was pared by 1 base and J by 6 bases, with 7 bases between. Germline CDR1 LGHDT, CDR2 YNNKEL (reference sequence).

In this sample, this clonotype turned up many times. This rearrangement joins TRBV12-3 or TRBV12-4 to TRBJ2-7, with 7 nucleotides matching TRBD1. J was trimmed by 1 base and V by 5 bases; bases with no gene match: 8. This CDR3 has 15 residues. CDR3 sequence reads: CASSTYETGSYEQYF. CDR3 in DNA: TGTGCCAGCAGTACATATGAGACAGGGTCCTACGAGCAGTACTTC.

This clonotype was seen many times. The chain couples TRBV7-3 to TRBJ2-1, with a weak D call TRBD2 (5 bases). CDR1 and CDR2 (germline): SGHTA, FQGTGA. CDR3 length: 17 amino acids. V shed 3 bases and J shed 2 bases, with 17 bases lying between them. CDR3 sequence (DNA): TGTGCCAGCAGCTTGTACCATGGGGAGACACCCTACAATGAGCAGTTCTTC. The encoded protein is CASSLYHGETPYNEQFF.

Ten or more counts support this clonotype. Written as DNA, the CDR3 is TGTGCCAGCAGTTTTACAGAGACCCAGTACTTC. Translation gives CASSFTETQYF. The chain combines TRBV28 with TRBJ2-5; D remains unclear. The CDR3 has 11 residues. With 3 bases removed from V and 4 bases from J, the gap between germline ends came to 3 bases. Germline CDR1 is MDHEN and CDR2 is SYDVKM.

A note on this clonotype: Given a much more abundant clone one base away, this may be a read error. DNA for the CDR3: TGTGCCAGCAGCTCGACGCGGCAAGAGACCCAGTTCTTC. This codes for CASSSTRQETQFF. The V gene is TRBV7-2, the J gene TRBJ2-1, with D unresolved. The CDR3 spans 13 residues. V lost 4 bases, J lost 13 bases, and 17 bases lay in between. Germline loops: CDR1 SGHTA, CDR2 FQGNSA. The variable domain in full, with the rest retrieved from reference TRBV7-2 and TRBJ2-1, is GAGVSQSPSNKVTEKGKDVELRCDPISGHTALYWYRQSLGQGLEFLIYFQGNSAPDKSGLPSDRFSAERTGGSVSTLTIQRTQQEDSAVYLCASSSTRQETQFFGPGTRLTVL.

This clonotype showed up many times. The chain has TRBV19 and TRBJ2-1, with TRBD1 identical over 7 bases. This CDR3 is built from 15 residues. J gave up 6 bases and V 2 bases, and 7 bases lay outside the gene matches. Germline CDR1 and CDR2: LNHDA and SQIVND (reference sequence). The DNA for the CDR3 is TGTGCCAGTAGTATACGTGACAGGGACGTCAATGAGCAGTTCTTC. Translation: CASSIRDRDVNEQFF.

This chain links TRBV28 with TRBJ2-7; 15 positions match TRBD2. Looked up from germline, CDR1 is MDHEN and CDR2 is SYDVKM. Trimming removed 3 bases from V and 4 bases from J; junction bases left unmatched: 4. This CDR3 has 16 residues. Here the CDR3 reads CASSFGLAGGPYEQYF. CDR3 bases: TGTGCCAGCAGTTTTGGACTAGCGGGAGGGCCGTACGAGCAGTACTTC.

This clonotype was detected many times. CDR3 sequence: CSVGQHNQPQHF. CDR3 nucleotide sequence: TGCAGTGTTGGGCAGCACAATCAGCCCCAGCATTTT. The V gene is TRBV20-1, the J gene TRBJ1-5, with D hard to call. The CDR3 totals 12 residues. Deletions cut 7 bases from V and 3 bases from J, with 10 bases between. The germline gives CDR1 DFQATT, CDR2 SNEGSKA (reference sequence).

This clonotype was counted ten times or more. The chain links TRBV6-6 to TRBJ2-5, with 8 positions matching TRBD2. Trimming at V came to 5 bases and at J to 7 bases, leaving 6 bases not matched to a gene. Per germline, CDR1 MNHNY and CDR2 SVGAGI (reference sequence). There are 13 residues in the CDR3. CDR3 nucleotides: TGTGCCAGCAGTAGCGGGAGTAAGGCGACCCAGTACTTC. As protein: CASSSGSKATQYF.

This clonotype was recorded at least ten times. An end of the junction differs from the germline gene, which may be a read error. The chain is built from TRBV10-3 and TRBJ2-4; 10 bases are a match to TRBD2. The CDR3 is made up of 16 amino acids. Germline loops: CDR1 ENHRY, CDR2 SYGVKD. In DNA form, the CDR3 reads TGTGCCATCAGTCAGTCAGCGGGAGGGCTCGGAAACATTCAGTACTTC. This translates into CAISQSAGGLGNIQYF.